This T cell receptor beta chain was documented in a study of T cells after yellow fever vaccination. At the level of the study: The fractions with low cell numbers were processed using SMART-Seq v4 Ultra Low Input.

V dropped 6 bases and J dropped 9 bases, with 13 bases sitting between them. This CDR3 has 12 amino acids. Looked up from germline, CDR1 is MNHNY and CDR2 is SVGAGI (reference sequence). TCRdb used MiXCR to reprocess the 5' RACE reads, holding one entry per CDR3 protein. Of hundreds of thousands of distinct CDR3 sequences in the sample, around 17% were seen once. The genes are TRBV6-6 and TRBJ2-3, with D hard to call. This material consisted of PBMCs, taken 5 days after the first yellow fever vaccination. The TCR was taken from a man aged 18 to 35 who received the YFV17D yellow fever vaccine. CDR3 region: CASSRTDVTQYF. CDR3 nucleotides: TGTGCCAGCAGCCGTACGGACGTCACGCAGTATTTT.